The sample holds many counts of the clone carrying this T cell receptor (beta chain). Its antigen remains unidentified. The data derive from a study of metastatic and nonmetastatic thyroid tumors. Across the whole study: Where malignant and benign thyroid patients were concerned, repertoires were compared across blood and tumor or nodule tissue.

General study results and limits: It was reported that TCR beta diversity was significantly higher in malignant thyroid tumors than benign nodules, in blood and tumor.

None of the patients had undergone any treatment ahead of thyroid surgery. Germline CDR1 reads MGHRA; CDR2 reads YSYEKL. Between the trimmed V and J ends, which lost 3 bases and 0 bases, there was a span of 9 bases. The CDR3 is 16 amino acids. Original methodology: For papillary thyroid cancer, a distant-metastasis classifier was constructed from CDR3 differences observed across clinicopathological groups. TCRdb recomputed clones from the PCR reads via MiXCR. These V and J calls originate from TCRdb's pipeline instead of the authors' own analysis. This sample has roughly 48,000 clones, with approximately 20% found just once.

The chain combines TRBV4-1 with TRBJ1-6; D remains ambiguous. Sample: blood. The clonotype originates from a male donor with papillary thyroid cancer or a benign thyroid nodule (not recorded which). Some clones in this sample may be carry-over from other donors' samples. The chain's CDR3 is CASSQIESSYNSPLHF. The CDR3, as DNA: TGCGCCAGCAGCCAGATAGAAAGCTCCTATAATTCACCCCTCCACTTT.